The next 20 T cell receptor beta chains were all read from a single sample in a study of T-cell reconstitution after alpha-beta-depleted transplantation in children. A library of TCRbeta sequences, prepared with unique molecular identifiers, was generated. TCRdb re-called the PCR reads through MiXCR, storing one row per CDR3 protein. The table includes 250,000 to 400,000 distinct CDR3 sequences, around 20% detected once. This specimen consisted of PBMCs, mostly from graft donor cells, obtained 180 days after TCRalphabeta/CD19-depleted stem cell transplant. The receptors were gathered from a male patient younger than 18 who had a stem cell transplant for acute lymphoblastic leukemia, so the T cells may come from the graft donor.

This clonotype was observed a few times. The gene calls are TRBV6-5 and TRBJ2-5, with 10 bases identical to TRBD2. This CDR3 has 17 amino acids. Per germline, CDR1 MNHEY and CDR2 SVGAGI. V lost 0 bases, J lost 0 bases, and 4 bases stayed unmatched. The CDR3 DNA reads TGTGCCAGCAGTTACTCGTCCCTAGCGGGAGACCAAGAGACCCAGTACTTC. It translates to CASSYSSLAGDQETQYF.

This clonotype has a handful of counts. The V gene is TRBV29-1, the J gene TRBJ2-5, with a weak D call TRBD1 (6 bases). From germline, CDR1 is SQVTM and CDR2 ANQGSEA. The germline V and J ends were trimmed by 4 bases and 4 bases, with 10 bases remaining between them. The CDR3 sequence is 12 residues long. The CDR3 DNA is TGCAGCGTTGCGGTACAGGGAGAGACCCAGTACTTC. Amino acids: CSVAVQGETQYF.

The table lists this clonotype with a few counts. CDR3 coding DNA: TGCAGTGCTGGAACAGACAGGGCCCTTTTCACCGGGGAGCTGTTTTTT. It yields the protein CSAGTDRALFTGELFF. The V and J genes are TRBV20-1 and TRBJ2-2; the match to TRBD1 covers 7 bases. This CDR3 has 16 residues. The V gene's germline CDR1 is DFQATT and CDR2 SNEGSKA (reference sequence). V gave up 5 bases and J gave up 4 bases; unmatched junction bases: 13.

This clonotype was observed a single time. The rearrangement uses TRBV6-1 and TRBJ2-3; D perhaps matches TRBD2 (6 bases). The CDR3 has 14 amino acids. CDR1 and CDR2 (germline): MNHNS, SASEGT. Trimming took off 8 bases at V and 3 bases at J, with 15 bases between the two ends. CDR3 coding DNA: TGTGCCAGCGTCCTGGAGGGCCGGACAGATACGCAGTATTTT. Translating gives CASVLEGRTDTQYF.

This clonotype was picked up a small number of times. The chain joins TRBV10-2 to TRBJ2-1; TRBD2 might be the D (5 bases). The germline gives CDR1 WSHSY, CDR2 SAAADI. V gave up 2 bases and J gave up 9 bases, with 14 bases separating them. The CDR3 sequence is 14 residues long. CDR3 in DNA: TGCGCCAGCAGTGAGGACGGGGTCACAAGTGAGCAGTTCTTC. Protein product: CASSEDGVTSEQFF.

The chain carries TRBV7-9 and TRBJ1-6; weak D call: TRBD1 (6 bases). The CDR3 contains 16 residues. CDR1 is SEHNR, CDR2 FQNEAQ, per germline (reference sequence). V was cut by 3 bases and J by 10 bases, with 19 bases left in between. CDR3 in DNA: TGTGCCAGCAGCTTGAAAGATACAGCCAGGGGCTCACCCCTCCACTTT. Its translation: CASSLKDTARGSPLHF. Based on the CDR3 plus reference TRBV7-9 and TRBJ1-6, the full variable domain is DTGVSQNPRHKITKRGQNVTFRCDPISEHNRLYWYRQTLGQGPEFLTYFQNEAQLEKSRLLSDRFSAERPKGSFSTLEIQRTEQGDSAMYLCASSLKDTARGSPLHFGNGTRLTVT.

This clonotype has ten or more counts. Relative to the germline gene, one junction end is altered; a read error may explain this. The chain combines TRBV5-1 with TRBJ2-7; no clear D. The CDR3 contains 12 residues. Germline V gene lookup returns CDR1 SGHRS and CDR2 YFSETQ. The CDR3 coding sequence is TGCGCCAGCAGCTTAGGGTCCTCCGAGCAGTACTTC. Its translation is CASSLGSSEQYF. Based on the CDR3 plus reference TRBV5-1 and TRBJ2-7, the full variable domain is KAGVTQTPRYLIKTRGQQVTLSCSPISGHRSVSWYQQTPGQGLQFLFEYFSETQRNKGNFPGRFSGRQFSNSRSEMNVSTLELGDSALYLCASSLGSSEQYFGPGTRLTVT.

This clonotype turned up a few times. The chain combines TRBV15 with TRBJ2-7, with no clear D. V dropped 0 bases and J dropped 3 bases, with 6 bases sitting between them. CDR1 LNHNV and CDR2 YYDKDF come from the germline V gene (reference sequence). This CDR3 is built from 13 residues. CDR3 sequence reads: CATSRDGFYEQYF. CDR3 nucleotide sequence: TGTGCCACCAGCAGAGATGGTTTCTACGAGCAGTACTTC.

The rearrangement joins TRBV9 to TRBJ2-1; 8 nucleotides agree with TRBD2. The V and J ends lost 3 bases and 4 bases, in that order; junction bases with no gene match: 15. Germline V gene lookup returns CDR1 SGDLS and CDR2 YYNGEE. The CDR3 length is 18 residues. The CDR3 sequence: CASSAQALGTRFYNEQFF. The DNA of the CDR3 is TGTGCCAGCAGCGCCCAGGCTTTAGGGACTAGATTTTACAATGAGCAGTTCTTC.

The chain couples TRBV7-9 to TRBJ2-7, with 9 nucleotides matching TRBD2. J was trimmed by 0 bases and V by 5 bases; bases with no gene match: 8. The CDR3 has 16 amino acids. Germline loops: CDR1 SEHNR, CDR2 FQNEAQ (reference sequence). CDR3 amino acids: CASSPSLAGSSYEQYF. CDR3 sequence (DNA): TGTGCCAGCAGCCCTTCCCTAGCGGGGAGCTCCTACGAGCAGTACTTC.

This clonotype was detected a few times. The rearrangement joins TRBV10-3 to TRBJ2-7; a weak D match, TRBD1 (6 bases). Germline V lookup: CDR1 ENHRY, CDR2 SYGVKD. The CDR3 loop spans 14 amino acids. Trimming pared 6 bases from V and 0 bases from J, leaving 12 bases between. In DNA form, the CDR3 reads TGTGCCATCAGCGGGACACGGGGCTCCTACGAGCAGTACTTC. This encodes CAISGTRGSYEQYF.

This chain joins TRBV5-4 and TRBJ2-7; 7 positions agree with TRBD2. V shed 1 base, J shed 5 bases, and the junction held 6 bases outside the gene matches. Germline V lookup: CDR1 SGHNT, CDR2 YYREEE (reference sequence). CDR3 length: 14 amino acids. The CDR3 is CASSLMGLINEQYF. CDR3 bases: TGTGCCAGCAGCTTGATGGGACTAATAAACGAGCAGTACTTC.

Comments on this clonotype: The likely explanation is a read error, given a far larger clone one base away. This CDR3 is CASSLGGSYKQYF. The CDR3 DNA reads TGTGCCAGCAGTTTAGGGGGCTCCTACAAGCAGTACTTC. The gene calls are TRBV12-3 or TRBV12-4 and TRBJ2-7; D may be TRBD1 (5 bases). The CDR3 consists of 13 residues.

The V gene is TRBV9, the J gene TRBJ2-1, with unresolved D. The CDR3 is made up of 15 amino acids. In germline, CDR1 is SGDLS, CDR2 YYNGEE. Trimming shortened V by 0 bases and J by 8 bases, and 15 bases separated the two germline ends. The CDR3, as DNA: TGTGCCAGCAGCGTAGGGTATCTAGTTTGGGATGAGCAGTTCTTC. Amino acid sequence: CASSVGYLVWDEQFF.

This sequence joins TRBV6-2 or TRBV6-3 and TRBJ2-4; either TRBD1 or TRBD2 may fit D (5 bases each). The CDR3 has 16 residues. Trimming removed 6 bases at V and 1 base at J, with 16 bases between. Germline-derived CDR1 and CDR2 are MNHEY and SVGEGT. This chain's CDR3 is CASRRGGRSAKNIQYF. The CDR3 region has the DNA TGTGCCAGCAGGAGGGGCGGCCGATCGGCCAAAAACATTCAGTACTTC.

This clonotype was seen a few times. The chain combines TRBV24-1 with TRBJ2-5; perhaps TRBD2 as D (6 bases). V lost 3 bases to trimming and J lost 4 bases, with 20 bases between them. The CDR3 runs to 17 residues. Germline V gene sequence: CDR1 KGHDR, CDR2 SFDVKD. The CDR3 protein is CATSDALSGPKTETQYF. In nucleotides, the CDR3 is TGTGCCACCAGTGATGCGCTTAGCGGACCTAAAACAGAGACCCAGTACTTC.

V is TRBV3-1 and J is TRBJ2-1; possibly TRBD1 for D (5 bases). Between the trimmed V and J ends, which lost 4 bases and 3 bases, there was a span of 10 bases. The germline gives CDR1 LGHDT, CDR2 YNNKEL (reference sequence). This CDR3 comprises 14 residues. In DNA form, the CDR3 reads TGTGCCAGCAGCCCTAATAGGGGCTACAATGAGCAGTTCTTC. Translation gives CASSPNRGYNEQFF.

V is TRBV5-1 and J is TRBJ2-1; possible D gene TRBD2, 6 bases. V was pared by 5 bases and J by 4 bases, with 19 bases between. Germline V gives CDR1 SGHRS, CDR2 YFSETQ. The CDR3 consists of 16 residues. Here the CDR3 DNA reads TGCGCCAGCAGGTTTAGACCGGGACTCTCTTACAATGAGCAGTTCTTC. It translates to CASRFRPGLSYNEQFF.

The chain combines TRBV7-3 with TRBJ2-3, with TRBD1 matching over 7 bases. The CDR3 spans 15 residues. Germline CDR1 SGHTA, CDR2 FQGTGA. With 6 bases clipped from V and 0 bases from J, the junction kept 6 bases outside the gene matches. The CDR3 loop reads CASSIWTGSTDTQYF. The CDR3 nucleotides are TGTGCCAGCAGTATTTGGACAGGCAGCACAGATACGCAGTATTTT.

The chain links TRBV5-1 to TRBJ2-1, with TRBD2 matching 8 bases. The V and J ends lost 0 bases and 8 bases, in that order; junction bases with no gene match: 10. The germline gives CDR1 SGHRS, CDR2 YFSETQ. The CDR3 length is 16 residues. The CDR3 sequence: CASSLGAGGIIYEQFF. CDR3 DNA sequence: TGCGCCAGCAGCTTGGGGGCGGGAGGAATTATTTATGAGCAGTTCTTC. The full variable domain, rest sourced from reference TRBV5-1 and TRBJ2-1, is KAGVTQTPRYLIKTRGQQVTLSCSPISGHRSVSWYQQTPGQGLQFLFEYFSETQRNKGNFPGRFSGRQFSNSRSEMNVSTLELGDSALYLCASSLGAGGIIYEQFFGPGTRLTVL.